This TCR beta chain was identified during a study of Tregs in tolerant kidney transplant recipients. Study findings and constraints: Few patients were studied, so findings need validation in larger groups. Activated donor B cell expansion appeared to reveal the most relevant donor-specific TCRbeta repertoire. This study did not directly address biological reproducibility.

V was pared by 2 bases and J by 6 bases, with 14 bases between. There are 14 residues in the CDR3. Germline loops: CDR1 LNHDA, CDR2 SQIVND (reference sequence). Sequenced by immunoSEQ multiplex PCR; TCRdb stores in-frame clones only, minus some. The repertoire holds roughly 250,000 clones, with 84% as singletons. About this clone: Its specificity is not known.

CD4+CD25+CD127- Tregs, CD4+CD25- non-Tregs, CD4 and CD8 cells were sorted. The sequenced sample consisted of CD4+ T cells from blood. J is TRBJ2-7 and V is TRBV19, with D perhaps TRBD1 or TRBD2 (6 bases each). The TCR comes from a human donor in good health. CDR3 protein: CASSIIQGGGEQYF. The CDR3 nucleotides read TGTGCCAGTAGTATAATACAGGGAGGCGGCGAGCAGTACTTC.